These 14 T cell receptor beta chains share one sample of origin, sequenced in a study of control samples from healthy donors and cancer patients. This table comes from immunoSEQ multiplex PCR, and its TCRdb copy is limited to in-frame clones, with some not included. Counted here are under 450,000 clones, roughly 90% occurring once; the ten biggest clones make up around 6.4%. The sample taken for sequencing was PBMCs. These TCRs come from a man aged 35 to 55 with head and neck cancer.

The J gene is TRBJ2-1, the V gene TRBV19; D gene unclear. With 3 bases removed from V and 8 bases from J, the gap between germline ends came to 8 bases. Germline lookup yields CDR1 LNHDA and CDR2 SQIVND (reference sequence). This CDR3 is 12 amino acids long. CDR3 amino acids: CASSIYGYEQFF. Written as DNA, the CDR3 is TGTGCCAGTAGTATTTATGGGTATGAGCAGTTCTTC.

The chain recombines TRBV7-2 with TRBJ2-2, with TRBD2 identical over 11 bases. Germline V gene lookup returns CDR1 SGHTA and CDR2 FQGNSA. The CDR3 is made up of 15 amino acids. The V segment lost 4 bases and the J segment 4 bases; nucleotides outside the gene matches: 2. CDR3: CASSYTSGSTGELFF. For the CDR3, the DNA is TGTGCCAGCAGCTATACTAGCGGGAGCACCGGGGAGCTGTTTTTT.

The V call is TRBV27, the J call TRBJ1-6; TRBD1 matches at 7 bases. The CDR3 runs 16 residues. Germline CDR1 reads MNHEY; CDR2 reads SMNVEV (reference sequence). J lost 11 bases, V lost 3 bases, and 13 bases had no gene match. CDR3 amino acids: CASSLGSTGLMPPLHF. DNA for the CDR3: TGTGCCAGCAGTTTGGGATCGACAGGGTTAATGCCACCCCTCCACTTT.

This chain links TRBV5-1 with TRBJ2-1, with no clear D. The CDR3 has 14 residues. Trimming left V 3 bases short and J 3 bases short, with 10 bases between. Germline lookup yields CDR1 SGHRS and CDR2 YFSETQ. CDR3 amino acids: CASSSTTGYNEQFF. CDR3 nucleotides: TGCGCCAGCAGCTCAACGACCGGCTACAATGAGCAGTTCTTC.

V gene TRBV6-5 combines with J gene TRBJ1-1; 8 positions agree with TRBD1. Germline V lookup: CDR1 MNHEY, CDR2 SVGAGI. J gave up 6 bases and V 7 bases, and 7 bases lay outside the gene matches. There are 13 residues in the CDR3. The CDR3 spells CASNRRGPSEAFF. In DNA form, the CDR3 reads TGTGCCAGCAACCGCAGGGGGCCGTCTGAAGCTTTCTTT.

The CDR3 here is CASSTLRQGANNEQFF. CDR3 coding DNA: TGTGCCAGCAGTACTCTTCGGCAGGGGGCCAACAATGAGCAGTTCTTC. The chain combines TRBV6-2 or TRBV6-3 with TRBJ2-1, with 8 positions matching TRBD1. V gave up 5 bases and J gave up 5 bases; unmatched junction bases: 11. This CDR3 is 16 amino acids long. Per the germline V gene, CDR1 is MNHEY and CDR2 is SVGEGT.

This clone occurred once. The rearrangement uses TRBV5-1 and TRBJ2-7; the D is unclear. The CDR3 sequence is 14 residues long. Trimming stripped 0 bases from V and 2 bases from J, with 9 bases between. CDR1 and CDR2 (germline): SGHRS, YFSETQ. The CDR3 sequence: CASSLDTVPYEQYF. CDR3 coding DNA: TGCGCCAGCAGCTTGGATACGGTACCCTACGAGCAGTACTTC.

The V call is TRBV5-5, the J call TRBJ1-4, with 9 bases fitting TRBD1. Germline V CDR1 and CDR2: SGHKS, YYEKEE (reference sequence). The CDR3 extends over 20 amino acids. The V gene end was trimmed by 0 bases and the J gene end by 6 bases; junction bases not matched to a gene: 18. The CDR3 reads CASSLVWRTGALRVDEKLFF. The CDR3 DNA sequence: TGTGCCAGCAGCTTGGTTTGGCGGACAGGGGCCCTTCGGGTGGATGAAAAACTGTTTTTT.

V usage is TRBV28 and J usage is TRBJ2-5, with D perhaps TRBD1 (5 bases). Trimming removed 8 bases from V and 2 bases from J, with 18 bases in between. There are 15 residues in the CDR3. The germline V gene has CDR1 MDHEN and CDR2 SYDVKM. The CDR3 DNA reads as TGTGCCAGCCCCCCTGCAGGACAACAACAAGAGACCCAGTACTTC. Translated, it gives CASPPAGQQQETQYF. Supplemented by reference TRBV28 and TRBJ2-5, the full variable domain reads DVKVTQSSRYLVKRTGEKVFLECVQDMDHENMFWYRQDPGLGLRLIYFSYDVKMKEKGDIPEGYSVSREKKERFSLILESASTNQTSMYLCASPPAGQQQETQYFGPGTRLLVL.

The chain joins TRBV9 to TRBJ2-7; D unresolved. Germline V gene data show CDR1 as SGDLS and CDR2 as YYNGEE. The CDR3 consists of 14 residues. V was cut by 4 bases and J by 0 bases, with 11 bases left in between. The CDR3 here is CASSPQAPSYEQYF. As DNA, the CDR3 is TGTGCCAGCAGCCCCCAGGCGCCCTCCTACGAGCAGTACTTC. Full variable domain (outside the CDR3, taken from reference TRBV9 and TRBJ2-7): DSGVTQTPKHLITATGQRVTLRCSPRSGDLSVYWYQQSLDQGLQFLIQYYNGEERAKGNILERFSAQQFPDLHSELNLSSLELGDSALYFCASSPQAPSYEQYFGPGTRLTVT.

CDR3 bases: TGTGCCAGCACCCCCGGAAACACCATATATTTT. Amino acids: CASTPGNTIYF. V and J are TRBV28 and TRBJ1-3; D not resolved. The CDR3 totals 11 residues. Germline CDR1 reads MDHEN; CDR2 reads SYDVKM. V shed 7 bases and J shed 4 bases, with 5 bases lying between them.

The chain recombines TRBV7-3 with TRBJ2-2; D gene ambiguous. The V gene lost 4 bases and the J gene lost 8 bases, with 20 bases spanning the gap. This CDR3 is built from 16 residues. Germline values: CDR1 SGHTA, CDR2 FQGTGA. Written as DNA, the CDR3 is TGTGCCAGCAGCTCCCCAGGAGACACAACGCCTGGGGAGCTGTTTTTT. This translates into CASSSPGDTTPGELFF.

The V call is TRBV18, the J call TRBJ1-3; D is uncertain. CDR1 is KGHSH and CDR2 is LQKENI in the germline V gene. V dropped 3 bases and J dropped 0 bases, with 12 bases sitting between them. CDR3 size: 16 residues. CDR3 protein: CASSPLQIRSGNTIYF. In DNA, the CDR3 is TGTGCCAGCTCACCGTTGCAGATCCGCTCTGGAAACACCATATATTTT.

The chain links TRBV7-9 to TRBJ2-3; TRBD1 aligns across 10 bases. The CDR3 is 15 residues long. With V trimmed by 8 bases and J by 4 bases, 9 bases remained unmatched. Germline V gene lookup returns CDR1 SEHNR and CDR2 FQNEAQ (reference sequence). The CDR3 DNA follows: TGTGCCAGCGCCCCGGGACAGGGGATTTCAGATACGCAGTATTTT. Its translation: CASAPGQGISDTQYF.